This TCR beta chain is drawn from a study of T cells in Graves' hyperthyroidism and ophthalmopathy. Germline V CDR1 and CDR2: LGHNA, YSLEER. This CDR3 has 15 amino acids. V was cut by 4 bases and J by 3 bases, with 15 bases left in between. This clonotype was picked up many times. Amplified regions were TCR beta CDR3 sequences from RNA transcripts. Initially, a first-round RT-PCR of the TCR CDR3 employed the HTBI primer set. TCRdb reanalysed the multiplex PCR reads using MiXCR and keeps one entry per CDR3 protein. The sample holds about 290,000 distinct CDR3 sequences, about a sixth seen once. The sample consisted of blood. The TCR sequence derives from a woman aged 55-69 years with Graves' ophthalmopathy. The chain links TRBV4-3 to TRBJ2-5, with no clear D. The CDR3 sequence is CASSRLRGGKETQYF. CDR3 DNA: TGCGCCAGCAGCCGGCTCAGAGGCGGCAAAGAGACCCAGTACTTC.